This entry concerns a single TCR beta chain. V gave up 5 bases and J gave up 7 bases, with 15 bases separating them. This CDR3 is built from 14 residues. From germline, CDR1 is SGHTA and CDR2 FQGNSA. The sample is drawn from a study of CD8+CD57+ T cells in acquired aplastic anemia. Flow cytometry had shown expanded CD8+CD57+ cells in the patients chosen for sequencing. Genomic DNA provided the template from which TCR beta VDJ and CDR3 profiles were obtained. TCRdb redid the calling of the reads with MiXCR, one entry per CDR3 protein. The repertoire holds a few hundred thousand distinct CDR3 sequences, around 82% seen once, with 35% to 50% in the top ten.

Sequencing was done on a sample of sorted CD4+, CD8+, or CD8+CD57+ T cells (not recorded which) from PBMCs. The rearrangement joins TRBV7-2 to TRBJ2-1; D ambiguous. The clonotype originates from a human donor with aplastic anemia. CDR3: CASSHDGLGNEQFF. CDR3 bases: TGTGCCAGCAGCCACGATGGGCTAGGGAATGAGCAGTTCTTC. The complete variable domain, with remaining parts taken from reference TRBV7-2 and TRBJ2-1, reads GAGVSQSPSNKVTEKGKDVELRCDPISGHTALYWYRQSLGQGLEFLIYFQGNSAPDKSGLPSDRFSAERTGGSVSTLTIQRTQQEDSAVYLCASSHDGLGNEQFFGPGTRLTVL.